A selection of T cell receptor beta chains follows, all from one sample in a study of blood T cell repertoires in COVID-19. The protocol was immunoSEQ multiplex PCR, while the TCRdb copy is restricted to in-frame clones and leaves out a portion. The table records more than 85,000 clones, around nine tenths of them present only once. Material: peripheral blood. These receptors were taken from a man aged 45-65 years with active COVID-19. Each CDR3 is given with its conserved first and last residue. A D gene is named only where the DNA matches it firmly. Only some rows state a clone size, as once, few, many or a class for expanded clones.

j_call,clone_size,d_call,v_call,cdr3_aa,cdr3_nt
TRBJ1-2,NA,NA,TRBV6-5,CASSPGAGPYGYTF,TGTGCCAGCAGTCCCGGGGCGGGACCCTATGGCTACACCTTC
TRBJ1-2,NA,NA,TRBV6-2/TRBV6-3,CASSSFSDSLYGYTF,TGTGCCAGCAGTTCCTTTTCAGACAGCCTCTATGGCTACACCTTC
TRBJ2-2,NA,NA,TRBV7-2,CASSLVLADNTGELFF,TGTGCCAGCAGCTTAGTTCTCGCGGATAACACCGGGGAGCTGTTTTTT
TRBJ1-1,NA,NA,TRBV4-3,CASSQDSTGWLGAEAFF,TGCGCCAGCAGCCAAGATTCAACAGGGTGGTTAGGCGCTGAAGCTTTCTTT
TRBJ1-4,NA,TRBD1,TRBV6-5,CASCLDRESEKLFF,TGTGCCAGCTGCCTGGACAGGGAAAGTGAAAAACTGTTTTTT
TRBJ2-7,NA,NA,TRBV6-5,CASSSYGTNYEQYF,TGTGCCAGCAGTTCATACGGGACAAACTACGAGCAGTACTTC
TRBJ1-4,NA,NA,TRBV29-1,CSVGSTGLVGEKLFF,TGCAGCGTTGGATCAACAGGGTTAGTAGGCGAAAAACTGTTTTTT
TRBJ2-7,once,TRBD1,TRBV10-3,CAISGPRGLGEQYF,TGTGCCATCAGTGGACCCAGGGGGTTGGGGGAGCAGTACTTC
TRBJ2-7,NA,TRBD2,TRBV2,CASSQTGLAGSREQYF,TGTGCCAGCAGTCAGACGGGACTAGCGGGAAGTCGCGAGCAGTACTTC
TRBJ2-7,few,NA,TRBV6-2/TRBV6-3,CASSTRGQRSSYEQYF,TGTGCCAGCAGCACGCGGGGACAGCGAAGCTCCTACGAGCAGTACTTC
TRBJ2-1,NA,NA,TRBV2,CASTPDVGGGALF,NA
TRBJ1-2,NA,NA,TRBV9,CASSVTDTFNYGYTF,TGTGCCAGCAGCGTCACTGACACATTTAACTATGGCTACACCTTC
TRBJ2-7,NA,NA,TRBV4-3,CASSQDRGYEQYF,TGCGCCAGCAGCCAAGATCGGGGCTACGAGCAGTACTTC
TRBJ2-2,once,NA,TRBV5-1,CASRTTGTTNTGELFF,TGCGCCAGCCGAACCACCGGGACAACAAACACCGGGGAGCTGTTTTTT
TRBJ2-3,NA,TRBD2,TRBV14,CASSQSGGANTQYF,TGTGCCAGCAGCCAGAGCGGGGGGGCAAATACGCAGTATTTT
TRBJ1-2,NA,TRBD1,TRBV5-1,CASSDRANGYTF,TGCGCCAGCAGCGACAGGGCGAATGGCTACACCTTC
TRBJ2-2,NA,TRBD2,TRBV23-1,CAGRAPTSGGATGELFF,TGCGCCGGTCGCGCCCCTACTAGCGGGGGGGCTACCGGGGAGCTGTTTTTT
TRBJ2-2,NA,TRBD1,TRBV5-5,CASSLEGAILTGELFF,TGTGCCAGCAGCTTAGAGGGGGCGATCCTGACCGGGGAGCTGTTTTTT
TRBJ2-1,NA,TRBD1,TRBV2,CASTIKPGTAGKFF,TGTGCCAGCACCATTAAGCCCGGGACAGCCGGGAAGTTCTTC
TRBJ1-4,NA,TRBD1,TRBV20-1,CSASNRGGEKLFF,TGCAGTGCTAGTAACAGGGGAGGTGAAAAACTGTTTTTT
TRBJ2-7,NA,NA,TRBV3-1/TRBV3-2,CASSQDPLYEQYF,TGTGCCAGCAGCCAAGATCCACTTTACGAGCAGTACTTC
TRBJ2-1,NA,TRBD1,TRBV25-1,CASSPPAGTGFNEQFF,TGTGCCAGCAGTCCACCGGCCGGGACAGGGTTCAATGAGCAGTTCTTC
TRBJ2-5,NA,TRBD2,TRBV7-2,CASGRTSGGLETQYF,TGTGCCAGCGGTAGGACTAGCGGGGGGCTAGAGACCCAGTACTTC
TRBJ2-7,NA,NA,TRBV10-3,CASGVQGNEQYF,TGTGCCAGCGGAGTTCAGGGGAACGAGCAGTACTTC
TRBJ1-5,once,NA,TRBV18,CASSPAGIRSNQPQHF,TGTGCCAGCTCACCTGCCGGGATCAGGAGCAATCAGCCCCAGCATTTT
TRBJ1-4,NA,TRBD1,TRBV30,CAWSAPRGVREKLFF,TGTGCCTGGAGTGCCCCCAGGGGGGTGAGGGAAAAACTGTTTTTT
TRBJ2-1,NA,TRBD1,TRBV5-1,CASSSGTGYNEQFF,TGCGCCAGCAGCTCTGGGACAGGTTACAATGAGCAGTTCTTC
TRBJ1-2,NA,NA,TRBV4-3,CASSQQGDYGYTF,TGCGCCAGCAGCCAACAAGGGGATTATGGCTACACCTTC
TRBJ2-1,NA,TRBD2,TRBV20-1,CSASFSGGPNEQFF,TGCAGTGCTAGTTTCAGCGGGGGACCCAATGAGCAGTTCTTC
TRBJ1-5,NA,NA,TRBV6-2/TRBV6-3,CASSYSTSTGGPQHF,TGTGCCAGCAGTTACTCGACCTCGACGGGAGGGCCCCAGCATTTT
TRBJ2-2,few,TRBD2,TRBV24-1,CATESHGGTTGELFF,TGTGCCACCGAATCTCACGGGGGGACCACCGGGGAGCTGTTTTTT
TRBJ2-7,NA,NA,TRBV7-2,CASSLAWIGGNYEQYF,TGTGCCAGCAGCTTAGCTTGGATCGGAGGGAACTACGAGCAGTACTTC
TRBJ2-7,NA,NA,TRBV7-7,CASSPLGQGSLYEQYF,TGTGCCAGCAGCCCTCTCGGGCAGGGATCCCTCTACGAGCAGTACTTC
TRBJ2-1,NA,NA,TRBV19,CASTQTAGTYNEQFF,TGTGCCAGCACCCAAACGGCAGGAACTTACAATGAGCAGTTCTTC
TRBJ1-2,NA,TRBD1,TRBV3-1/TRBV3-2,CASSPTGTGYGYTF,TGTGCCAGCAGCCCGACCGGGACAGGTTATGGCTACACCTTC
TRBJ2-7,once,TRBD1,TRBV13,CASSLGDREIYEQYF,TGTGCCAGCAGCCTTGGGGACAGGGAGATTTACGAGCAGTACTTC
TRBJ2-1,NA,NA,TRBV5-5,CASSSDPGREQFF,TGTGCCAGCAGCTCCGACCCAGGCCGGGAGCAGTTCTTC
TRBJ1-5,once,NA,TRBV3-1/TRBV3-2,CASSQDLGLGQPQHF,TGTGCCAGCAGCCAAGATCTAGGCCTCGGGCAGCCCCAGCATTTT
TRBJ1-1,NA,TRBD1,TRBV27,CAIPPRAGGRGTEAFF,TGTGCCATCCCTCCCCGTGCAGGGGGTCGAGGAACTGAAGCTTTCTTT
TRBJ2-1,NA,TRBD1,TRBV3-1/TRBV3-2,CASSQERTGKNEQFF,TGTGCCAGCAGCCAAGAACGGACAGGGAAGAATGAGCAGTTCTTC
TRBJ2-7,NA,TRBD2,TRBV7-8,CASSQTTGGGFTYEQYF,TGTGCCAGCAGCCAAACTACCGGGGGGGGATTTACCTACGAGCAGTACTTC
TRBJ1-1,NA,NA,TRBV7-9,CASSPPRAFF,TGTGCCAGCAGCCCCCCCAGAGCTTTCTTT
TRBJ2-3,NA,NA,TRBV5-3,CARSPLARTDTQYF,TGTGCCAGAAGCCCCCTAGCGCGGACAGATACGCAGTATTTT
TRBJ2-5,NA,NA,TRBV5-1,CASSPAGWKETQYF,TGCGCCAGCAGCCCCGCCGGGTGGAAAGAGACCCAGTACTTC
TRBJ1-5,NA,NA,TRBV10-3,CAISQRDRDNQPQHF,TGTGCCATCAGCCAGAGGGATAGGGACAATCAGCCCCAGCATTTT
TRBJ2-3,NA,TRBD2,TRBV9,CASSASGGTDTQYF,TGTGCCAGCAGCGCTAGCGGGGGCACAGATACGCAGTATTTT
TRBJ2-7,NA,TRBD2,TRBV4-2,CASSQDLTSGALSYEQYF,TGTGCCAGCAGCCAAGATTTGACTAGCGGGGCTCTCTCCTACGAGCAGTACTTC
TRBJ1-3,NA,NA,TRBV7-9,CASSLPDFSGNTIYF,TGTGCCAGCAGCTTACCCGACTTCTCTGGAAACACCATATATTTT
TRBJ2-1,NA,TRBD1,TRBV7-7,CASSPGPTGKNEQFF,TGTGCCAGCAGCCCCGGCCCGACAGGGAAGAATGAGCAGTTCTTC
TRBJ2-3,NA,TRBD1,TRBV10-3,CAISAGTGNADTQYF,TGTGCCATCAGTGCCGGGACAGGGAACGCAGATACGCAGTATTTT
TRBJ1-2,NA,TRBD1,TRBV5-6,CASSLRTGPNYGYTF,TGTGCCAGCAGCTTGAGGACAGGCCCTAACTATGGCTACACCTTC
TRBJ1-2,NA,NA,TRBV20-1,CSARLGGGYTF,TGCAGTGCTAGACTGGGGGGAGGCTACACCTTC
TRBJ2-7,few,NA,TRBV19,CASSGQGRGLSYEQYF,TGTGCCAGTAGTGGGCAGGGCAGGGGCCTATCCTACGAGCAGTACTTC
TRBJ2-5,NA,TRBD1,TRBV20-1,CSAGTGEGQYF,TGCAGTGCAGGGACAGGGGAAGGCCAGTACTTC